This T cell receptor (beta chain) was documented in a study of blood T cell repertoires in COVID-19. Study in general: From the United States, Italy and Spain came samples of acute and convalescent COVID-19. The cDNA or gDNA used as material had been derived from T cells, B-cell-depleted T cells, or PBMCs.

Clones were sequenced by immunoSEQ multiplex PCR, and TCRdb holds only the in-frame ones, with some missing. In the table there are roughly 70,000 clones, about 80% of which are singletons. The germline gives CDR1 SGHDT, CDR2 YYEEEE. The CDR3 is 15 residues long. Trimming took 3 bases from V and 4 from J; bases not matched to a gene: 9. This clonotype was obtained from a woman aged 60-75 years with acute or convalescent COVID-19. The chain is built from TRBV5-6 and TRBJ1-2; the match to TRBD1 covers 7 bases. The sequencing input was peripheral blood. The CDR3 spells CASSSRQGGGYGYTF. CDR3 nucleotides: TGTGCCAGCAGCTCTAGACAGGGAGGAGGCTATGGCTACACCTTC. Drawing the rest from reference TRBV5-6 and TRBJ1-2, the complete variable domain is DAGVTQSPTHLIKTRGQQVTLRCSPKSGHDTVSWYQQALGQGPQFIFQYYEEEERQRGNFPDRFSGHQFPNYSSELNVNALLLGDSALYLCASSSRQGGGYGYTFGSGTRLTVV.